This TCR beta chain was captured by sequencing in a study of early T cells in non-severe SARS-CoV-2 infection. V was clipped by 4 bases and J by 3 bases, with 16 bases between them. The germline V gene encodes CDR1 ENHRY and CDR2 SYGVKD. This CDR3 has 15 residues. This clonotype was seen only a few times. TCRdb called the 5' RACE reads again in MiXCR, with one record for every CDR3 protein. This table has 50,000 to 65,000 distinct CDR3 sequences, about 7.6% appearing once. The starting material was whole blood, obtained at baseline. The genes are TRBV10-3 and TRBJ2-7; D is possibly TRBD1 (6 bases). This TCR was recovered from an adult who was a healthcare worker with PCR-confirmed SARS-CoV-2 infection or an uninfected control (not recorded which). The CDR3 sequence is CAISGGQSDFYEQYF. DNA of the CDR3: TGTGCCATCAGTGGGGGGCAGTCCGACTTCTACGAGCAGTACTTC.